The 5 T cell receptor beta chains in this list originate from one sample, sequenced in a study of beta chain features in type 1 diabetes. As every portion of the isolated RNA was reverse transcribed, the sequencing read expressed TCRB transcripts. The protocol was immunoSEQ multiplex PCR, while the TCRdb copy is restricted to in-frame clones and leaves out a portion. The data contain some 100,000 clones, roughly 40% of them seen just once; the ten biggest clones take up less than 0.08%. Material: stem cell memory CD4+ T cells from blood. Receptor source: a woman in her late teens or twenties in good health.

This clone was observed a few times. This chain joins TRBV7-3 and TRBJ2-1; 8 nucleotides match TRBD2. V trimming: 5 bases; J trimming: 4 bases; junction bases outside the gene matches: 10. CDR3 length equals 16 residues. Germline V gives CDR1 SGHTA, CDR2 FQGTGA. CDR3 bases: TGTGCCAGCAGCACTAGAGCGGGACTAGAGTACAATGAGCAGTTCTTC. Translated, it gives CASSTRAGLEYNEQFF. The full variable domain, in which reference TRBV7-3 and TRBJ2-1 provide the parts outside the CDR3, is GAGVSQTPSNKVTEKGKYVELRCDPISGHTALYWYRQSLGQGPEFLIYFQGTGAADDSGLPNDRFFAVRPEGSVSTLKIQRTERGDSAVYLCASSTRAGLEYNEQFFGPGTRLTVL.

CDR3: CASSLPNRGRGLYEQYF. CDR3 in DNA: TGTGCCAGCAGCTTACCAAACAGGGGGCGGGGGTTATACGAGCAGTACTTC. The V call is TRBV11-2, the J call TRBJ2-7, with 9 bases aligning to TRBD1. Losses at the gene ends were 2 bases for V and 4 bases for J; bases not matched to a gene: 12. Per germline, CDR1 SGHAT and CDR2 FQNNGV. CDR3 length: 17 amino acids.

This clone was observed a few times. The rearrangement links TRBV4-3 to TRBJ1-5, with D perhaps TRBD1 (6 bases). The CDR3 is made up of 17 amino acids. The V gene lost 3 bases and the J gene lost 0 bases, with 15 bases spanning the gap. Germline lookup yields CDR1 LGHNA and CDR2 YSLEER. This CDR3 reads CASSHSLGAISNQPQHF. CDR3 sequence (DNA): TGCGCCAGCAGCCACTCGCTGGGGGCCATTAGCAATCAGCCCCAGCATTTT.

This chain connects TRBV5-4 to TRBJ2-7; maybe TRBD2 (5 bases). This CDR3 contains 15 residues. Trimming removed 1 base at V and 3 bases at J, with 14 bases between. Germline CDR1 reads SGHNT; CDR2 reads YYREEE (reference sequence). The CDR3 loop reads CASSLLDYQSYEQYF. The CDR3 DNA reads TGTGCCAGCAGCTTGTTAGACTACCAAAGCTACGAGCAGTACTTC. Looking up the rest from reference TRBV5-4 and TRBJ2-7 gives the full variable domain: ETGVTQSPTHLIKTRGQQVTLRCSSQSGHNTVSWYQQALGQGPQFIFQYYREEENGRGNFPPRFSGLQFPNYSSELNVNALELDDSALYLCASSLLDYQSYEQYFGPGTRLTVT.

This clone showed up just a few times. The chain recombines TRBV9 with TRBJ2-3, with TRBD2 identical over 13 bases. CDR1 and CDR2 (germline): SGDLS, YYNGEE. Trimming at V came to 0 bases and at J to 5 bases, leaving 3 bases not matched to a gene. The CDR3 length is 16 residues. Written as DNA, the CDR3 is TGTGCCAGCAGCGTAGGTACTAGCGGGAGGGGAGATACGCAGTATTTT. It yields the protein CASSVGTSGRGDTQYF.